These 10 T cell receptor beta chains share one sample of origin, sequenced in a study of monozygotic twins with cystic fibrosis. Generated by immunoSEQ multiplex PCR, the TCRdb table keeps only in-frame clones and is missing some. The repertoire holds around 27,000 clones, with 75% to 95% as singletons. The sequencing input was blood. The receptors here all came from a girl aged 2 to 9 with cystic fibrosis.

This sequence joins TRBV30 and TRBJ1-3; a weak D match, TRBD1 (6 bases). CDR3 size: 17 residues. The V end lost 0 bases, the J end lost 0 bases, and 15 bases lay between the germline ends. The germline gives CDR1 GTSNPN, CDR2 SVGIG (reference sequence). The CDR3 here is CAWSVTLRGFSGNTIYF. The CDR3 DNA reads as TGTGCCTGGAGTGTCACGCTCAGGGGTTTCTCTGGAAACACCATATATTTT.

The chain uses TRBV30 and TRBJ2-7; D call uncertain. From germline, CDR1 is GTSNPN and CDR2 SVGIG (reference sequence). The germline V and J ends were trimmed by 0 bases and 2 bases, with 5 bases remaining between them. This CDR3 is built from 12 residues. CDR3 residues: CAWSVIPYEQYF. The CDR3 nucleotides read TGTGCCTGGAGTGTCATTCCCTACGAGCAGTACTTC.

J is TRBJ1-2 and V is TRBV12-5; a possible D gene is TRBD1 (5 bases). The CDR3 is 15 amino acids. In germline, CDR1 is LGHNT, CDR2 FRNRAP. With 1 base removed from V and 8 bases from J, the gap between germline ends came to 17 bases. CDR3 in amino acids: CASGLDARGSKGYTF. CDR3 in DNA: TGTGCTAGTGGTTTGGACGCTAGGGGTTCGAAGGGCTACACCTTC.

DNA of the CDR3: TGTGCCAGCAAGGACACCCTTAACGGTGAGCAGTTCTTC. This sequence encodes CASKDTLNGEQFF. The rearrangement links TRBV5-6 to TRBJ2-1; tentatively, D is TRBD1 (5 bases). Between the trimmed V and J ends, which lost 6 bases and 9 bases, there was a span of 16 bases. This CDR3 contains 13 residues. CDR1 SGHDT and CDR2 YYEEEE come from the germline V gene.

V usage is TRBV5-1 and J usage is TRBJ2-5, with unresolved D. CDR1 and CDR2 (germline): SGHRS, YFSETQ. Trimming took 4 bases from V and 4 from J, leaving 14 bases between them. This CDR3 has 14 amino acids. CDR3: CASSALPQLETQYF. The CDR3 DNA follows: TGCGCCAGCAGCGCATTGCCACAACTAGAGACCCAGTACTTC.

This clone was found a few times. This chain joins TRBV6-1 and TRBJ1-6; no reliable D call. V lost 2 bases, J lost 0 bases, and 5 bases lay in between. This CDR3 comprises 15 residues. The V gene's germline CDR1 is MNHNS and CDR2 SASEGT. Here the CDR3 reads CASSESSSYNSPLHF. The CDR3 DNA reads as TGTGCCAGCAGTGAATCGAGCTCCTATAATTCACCCCTCCACTTT.

This sequence joins TRBV19 and TRBJ1-5; possible D gene TRBD1, 6 bases. The V gene's germline CDR1 is LNHDA and CDR2 SQIVND (reference sequence). With 5 bases removed from V and 7 bases from J, the gap between germline ends came to 18 bases. This CDR3 contains 15 residues. The CDR3 spells CASSDSWGQGQPQHF. The CDR3 DNA reads TGTGCCAGTAGTGATAGCTGGGGGCAGGGACAGCCCCAGCATTTT.

This chain links TRBV29-1 with TRBJ2-3, with 9 bases aligning to TRBD1. CDR1 SQVTM and CDR2 ANQGSEA come from the germline V gene. With V trimmed by 7 bases and J by 0 bases, 17 bases remained unmatched. CDR3 length equals 18 residues. The CDR3 DNA reads TGCAGCGCGGACAGGGGCCCTAAAGTCCCCATTAGCACAGATACGCAGTATTTT. It translates to CSADRGPKVPISTDTQYF.

V and J are TRBV7-6 and TRBJ1-2; 12 bases map to TRBD1. After removal of 5 bases from V and 4 bases from J, the junction contained 11 bases not matched to a gene. Germline-derived CDR1 and CDR2 are SGHVS and FNYEAQ. This CDR3 has 17 residues. In DNA, the CDR3 is TGTGCCAGCAGCGCGGGGACAGGGGGCTTTGGTAGCTATGGCTACACCTTC. This translates into CASSAGTGGFGSYGYTF. The variable domain in full, with the rest retrieved from reference TRBV7-6 and TRBJ1-2, is GAGVSQSPRYKVTKRGQDVALRCDPISGHVSLYWYRQALGQGPEFLTYFNYEAQQDKSGLPNDRFSAERPEGSISTLTIQRTEQRDSAMYRCASSAGTGGFGSYGYTFGSGTRLTVV.

The genes are TRBV7-2 and TRBJ1-1; D may be TRBD1 (6 bases). With 5 bases removed from V and 5 bases from J, the gap between germline ends came to 12 bases. Germline values: CDR1 SGHTA, CDR2 FQGNSA. This CDR3 comprises 13 residues. In DNA, the CDR3 is TGTGCCAGCAGCGCGACAGGTAGGACTGAAGCTTTCTTT. It specifies CASSATGRTEAFF.